The T cell receptor (beta chain) under discussion was sequenced for a study of STAT5B mutations in CD4+ large granular lymphocyte leukemia. The study's findings and limits: Data were not HLA-matched across samples. No patients shared main leukemic clonotypes, though less than 30% appeared at low frequency elsewhere.

This clone was picked up a small number of times. The antigen is undetermined. Repertoires were generated with immunoSEQ multiplex PCR, while TCRdb's copy carries only in-frame clones and drops some. The sample gives under 40,000 clones, 71% of which show up once; roughly 0.43% is in the top ten. V lost 7 bases and J lost 7, with 14 bases in between. The CDR3 contains 11 residues. Germline V gives CDR1 SQVTM, CDR2 ANQGSEA. The TCR sequence derives from a human donor in good health. The J gene is TRBJ2-7, the V gene TRBV29-1; D gene unclear. Sequenced material: CD4+ T cells from blood buffy coats. The CDR3 is CSGKTHWEQYF. DNA of the CDR3: TGCAGCGGTAAGACACACTGGGAGCAGTACTTC.